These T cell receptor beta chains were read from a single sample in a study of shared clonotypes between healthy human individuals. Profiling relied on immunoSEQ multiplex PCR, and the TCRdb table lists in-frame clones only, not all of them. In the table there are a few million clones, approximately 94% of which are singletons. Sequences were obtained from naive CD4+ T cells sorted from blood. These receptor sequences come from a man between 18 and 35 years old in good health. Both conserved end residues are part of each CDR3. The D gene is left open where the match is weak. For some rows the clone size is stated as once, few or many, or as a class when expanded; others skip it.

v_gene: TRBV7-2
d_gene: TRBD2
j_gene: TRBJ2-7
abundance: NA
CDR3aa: CASSLATGLAGAGEQYF
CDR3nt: TGTGCCAGCAGCTTAGCGACGGGACTAGCGGGAGCGGGGGAGCAGTACTTC

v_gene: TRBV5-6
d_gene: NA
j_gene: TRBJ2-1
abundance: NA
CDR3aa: CASSFDSPPYNEQFF
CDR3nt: TGTGCCAGCAGTTTTGACTCGCCTCCATACAATGAGCAGTTCTTC

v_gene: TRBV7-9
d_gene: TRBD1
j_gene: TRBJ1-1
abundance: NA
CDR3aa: CASSSGRGTTEAFF
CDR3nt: TGTGCCAGCAGCTCGGGCAGGGGGACCACTGAAGCTTTCTTT

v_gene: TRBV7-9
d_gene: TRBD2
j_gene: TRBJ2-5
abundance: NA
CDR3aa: CASGAGGETQYF
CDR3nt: TGTGCCAGCGGAGCGGGGGGTGAGACCCAGTACTTC

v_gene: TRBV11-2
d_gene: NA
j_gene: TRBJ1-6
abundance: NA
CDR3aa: CASSLQRLSPLHF
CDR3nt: TGTGCCAGCAGCTTACAACGACTTTCACCCCTCCACTTT

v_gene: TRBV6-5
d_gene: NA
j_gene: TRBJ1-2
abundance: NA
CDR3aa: CASARALTYGYTF
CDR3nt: TGTGCCAGCGCCCGGGCTTTAACATATGGCTACACCTTC

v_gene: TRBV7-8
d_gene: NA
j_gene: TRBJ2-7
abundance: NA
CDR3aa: CASSLTDGTYEQYF
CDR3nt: TGTGCCAGCAGCTTAACGGACGGTACCTACGAGCAGTACTTC

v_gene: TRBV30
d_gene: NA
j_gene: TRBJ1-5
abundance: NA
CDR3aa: CAWSMGRGGGAQHF
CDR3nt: TGTGCCTGGAGTATGGGCAGGGGTGGTGGGGCCCAGCATTTT

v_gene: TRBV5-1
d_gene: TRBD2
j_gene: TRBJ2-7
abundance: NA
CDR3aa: CASSHGLAGGPLEQYF
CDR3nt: TGCGCCAGCAGCCACGGACTAGCGGGGGGGCCCCTCGAGCAGTACTTC

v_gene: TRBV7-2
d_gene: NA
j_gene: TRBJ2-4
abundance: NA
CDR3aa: CASSLPAGLAKNIQYF
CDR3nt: TGTGCCAGCAGCTTACCGGCGGGACTAGCCAAAAACATTCAGTACTTC

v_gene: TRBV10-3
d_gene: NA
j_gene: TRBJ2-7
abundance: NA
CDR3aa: CAISESPELSYEQYF
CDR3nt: TGTGCCATCAGTGAGTCCCCGGAACTCTCCTACGAGCAGTACTTC

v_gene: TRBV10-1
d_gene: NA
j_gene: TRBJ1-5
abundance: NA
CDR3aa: CASSEDYSNQPQHF
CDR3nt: TGCGCCAGCAGTGAGGACTATAGCAATCAGCCCCAGCATTTT

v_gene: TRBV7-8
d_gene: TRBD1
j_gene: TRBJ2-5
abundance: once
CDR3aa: CASSFRDRGETQYF
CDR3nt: TGTGCCAGCAGCTTCCGGGACAGGGGAGAGACCCAGTACTTC

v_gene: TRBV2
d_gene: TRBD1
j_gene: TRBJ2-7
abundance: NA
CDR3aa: CASSSGQGYEQYF
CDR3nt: TGTGCCAGCAGTTCGGGACAGGGGTACGAGCAGTACTTC

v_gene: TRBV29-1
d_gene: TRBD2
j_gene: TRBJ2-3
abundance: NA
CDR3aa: CSDGTSGGTGANTQYF
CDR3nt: TGCAGCGACGGGACTAGCGGGGGGACCGGGGCAAATACGCAGTATTTT

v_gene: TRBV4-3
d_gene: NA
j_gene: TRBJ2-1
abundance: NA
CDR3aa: CASSLGIDNEQFF
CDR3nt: TGCGCCAGCAGCCTGGGGATCGACAATGAGCAGTTCTTC

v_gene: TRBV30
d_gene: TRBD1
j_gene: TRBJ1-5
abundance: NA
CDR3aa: CAWSGTGNQPQHF
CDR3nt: TGTGCCTGGAGTGGGACAGGTAATCAGCCCCAGCATTTT

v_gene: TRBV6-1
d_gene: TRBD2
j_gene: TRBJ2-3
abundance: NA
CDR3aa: CASSGLAGGTDTQYF
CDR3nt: TGTGCCAGCAGCGGATTAGCGGGAGGCACAGATACGCAGTATTTT

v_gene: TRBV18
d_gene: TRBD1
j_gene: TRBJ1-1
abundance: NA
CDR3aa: CASSPPGQETEAFF
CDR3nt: TGTGCCAGCTCACCCCCGGGACAGGAGACTGAAGCTTTCTTT

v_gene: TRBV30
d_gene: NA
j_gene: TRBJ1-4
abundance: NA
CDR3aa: CAWTTGAWGEKLFF
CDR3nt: TGTGCCTGGACTACGGGGGCCTGGGGTGAAAAACTGTTTTTT

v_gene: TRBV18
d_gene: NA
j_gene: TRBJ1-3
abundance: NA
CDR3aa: CASSPWSSGNTIYF
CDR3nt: TGTGCCAGCTCACCTTGGAGCTCTGGAAACACCATATATTTT

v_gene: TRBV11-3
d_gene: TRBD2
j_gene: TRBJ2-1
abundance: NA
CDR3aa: CASSFTPSSGLYNEQFF
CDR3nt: TGTGCCAGCAGCTTCACCCCCTCTAGCGGCCTCTACAATGAGCAGTTCTTC

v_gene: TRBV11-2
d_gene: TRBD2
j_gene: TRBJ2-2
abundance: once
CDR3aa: CASSFRPGTSGTGELFF
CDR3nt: TGTGCCAGCAGCTTCCGACCCGGGACTAGCGGGACCGGGGAGCTGTTTTTT

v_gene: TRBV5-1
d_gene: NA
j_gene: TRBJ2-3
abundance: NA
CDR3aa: CASSPLSTDTQYF
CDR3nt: TGCGCCAGCAGCCCCCTAAGCACAGATACGCAGTATTTT

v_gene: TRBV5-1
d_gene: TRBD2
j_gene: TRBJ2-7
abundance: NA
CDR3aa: CASSLERTSGRYPYEQYF
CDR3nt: TGCGCCAGCAGCTTGGAGCGGACTAGCGGGAGGTATCCCTACGAGCAGTACTTC

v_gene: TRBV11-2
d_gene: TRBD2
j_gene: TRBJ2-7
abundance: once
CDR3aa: CASSLLAGALYEQYF
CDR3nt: TGTGCCAGCAGCCTTTTAGCGGGAGCGCTTTACGAGCAGTACTTC

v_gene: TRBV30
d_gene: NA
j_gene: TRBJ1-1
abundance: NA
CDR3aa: CAWEVLPDTEAFF
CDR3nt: TGTGCCTGGGAGGTCCTTCCGGACACTGAAGCTTTCTTT

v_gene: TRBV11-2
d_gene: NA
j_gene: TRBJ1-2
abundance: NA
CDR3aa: CASSSWMDLGYTF
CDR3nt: TGTGCCAGCAGCTCCTGGATGGACCTGGGCTACACCTTC

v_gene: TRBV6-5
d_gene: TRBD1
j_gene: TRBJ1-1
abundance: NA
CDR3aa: CASSRTGVEAFF
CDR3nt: TGTGCCAGCAGTCGAACAGGGGTGGAGGCTTTCTTT

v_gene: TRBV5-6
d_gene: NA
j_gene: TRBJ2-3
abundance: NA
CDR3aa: CASSYLVPDTQYF
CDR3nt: TGTGCCAGCAGCTATCTCGTCCCAGATACGCAGTATTTT

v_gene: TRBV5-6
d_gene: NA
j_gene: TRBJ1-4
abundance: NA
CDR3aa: CASNFGGDATNEKLFF
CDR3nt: TGTGCCAGCAACTTCGGGGGGGATGCAACTAATGAAAAACTGTTTTTT

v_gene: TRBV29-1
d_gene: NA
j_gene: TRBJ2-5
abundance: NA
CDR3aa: CSVGQLQETQYF
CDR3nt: TGCAGCGTTGGGCAACTACAAGAGACCCAGTACTTC

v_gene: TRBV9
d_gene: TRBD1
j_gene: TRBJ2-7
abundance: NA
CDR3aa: CASSWDSYEQYF
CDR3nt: TGTGCCAGCAGTTGGGACAGCTACGAGCAGTACTTC

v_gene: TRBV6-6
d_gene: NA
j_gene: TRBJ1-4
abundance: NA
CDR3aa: CASSLDGIGEKLFF
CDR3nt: TGTGCCAGCAGTCTGGACGGGATTGGTGAAAAACTGTTTTTT

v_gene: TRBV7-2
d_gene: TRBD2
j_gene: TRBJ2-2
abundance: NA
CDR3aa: CASSLEISGSGELFF
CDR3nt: TGTGCCAGCAGCTTAGAAATTAGCGGGTCCGGGGAGCTGTTTTTT

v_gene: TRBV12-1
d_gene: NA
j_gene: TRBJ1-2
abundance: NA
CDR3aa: CASSPRGHGYTF
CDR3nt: TGTGCCAGCAGCCCCAGGGGCCATGGCTACACCTTC

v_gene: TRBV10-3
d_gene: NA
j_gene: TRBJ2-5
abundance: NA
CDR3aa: CAISGPSETQYF
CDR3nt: TGTGCCATCAGTGGACCGAGCGAGACCCAGTACTTC

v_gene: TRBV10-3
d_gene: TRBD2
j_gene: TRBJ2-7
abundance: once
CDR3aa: CAISESGGFYEQYF
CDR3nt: TGTGCCATCAGTGAGTCGGGGGGGTTTTACGAGCAGTACTTC

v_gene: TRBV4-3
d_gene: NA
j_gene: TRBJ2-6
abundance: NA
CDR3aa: CASSQGGGSSSGANVLTF
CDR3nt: TGCGCCAGCAGCCAAGGGGGCGGCAGTAGCTCTGGGGCCAACGTCCTGACTTTC

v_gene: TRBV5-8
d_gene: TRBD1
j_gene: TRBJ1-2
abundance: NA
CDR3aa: CASSSRTGNYGYTF
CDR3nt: TGTGCCAGCAGCTCGCGGACAGGAAACTATGGCTACACCTTC

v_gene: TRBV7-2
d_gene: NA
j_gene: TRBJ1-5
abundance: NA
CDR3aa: CASSLDFDPQHF
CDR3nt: TGTGCCAGCAGCTTAGATTTTGATCCCCAGCATTTT

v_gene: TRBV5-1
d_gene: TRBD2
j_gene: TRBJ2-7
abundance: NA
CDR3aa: CASSPGGLAGAYEQYF
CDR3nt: TGCGCCAGCAGCCCCGGGGGGCTAGCGGGAGCCTACGAGCAGTACTTC

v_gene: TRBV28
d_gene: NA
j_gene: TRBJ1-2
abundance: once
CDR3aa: CASSPPASKGTGGGYTF
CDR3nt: TGTGCCAGCAGCCCTCCCGCTTCTAAGGGGACGGGAGGAGGCTACACCTTC

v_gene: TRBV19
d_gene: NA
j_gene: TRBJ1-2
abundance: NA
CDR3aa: CASSIGPKAAGYTF
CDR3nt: TGTGCCAGTAGTATAGGCCCGAAGGCGGCTGGCTACACCTTC

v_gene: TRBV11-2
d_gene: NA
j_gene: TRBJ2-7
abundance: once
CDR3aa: CASSPLRGGTEQYF
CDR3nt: TGTGCCAGCAGCCCTCTGCGAGGGGGGACCGAGCAGTACTTC

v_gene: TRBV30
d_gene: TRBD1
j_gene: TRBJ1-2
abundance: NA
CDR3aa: CAWQGAVYGYTF
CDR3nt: TGTGCCTGGCAGGGGGCGGTCTATGGCTACACCTTC

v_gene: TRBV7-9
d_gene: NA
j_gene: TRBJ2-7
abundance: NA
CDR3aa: CASSLRAGRDEQYF
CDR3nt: TGTGCCAGCAGCTTAAGGGCGGGCAGGGACGAGCAGTACTTC

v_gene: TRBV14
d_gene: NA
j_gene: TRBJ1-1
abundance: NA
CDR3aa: CASSQWQLNTEAFF
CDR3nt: TGTGCCAGCAGCCAATGGCAGTTGAACACTGAAGCTTTCTTT

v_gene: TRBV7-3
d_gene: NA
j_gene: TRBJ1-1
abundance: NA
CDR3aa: CASSLQGLNTEAFF
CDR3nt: TGTGCCAGCAGCCTTCAGGGACTGAACACTGAAGCTTTCTTT

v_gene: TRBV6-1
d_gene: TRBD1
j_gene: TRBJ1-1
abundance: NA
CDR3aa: CASSEMRGPVNTEAFF
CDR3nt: TGTGCCAGCAGTGAAATGAGGGGGCCGGTGAACACTGAAGCTTTCTTT

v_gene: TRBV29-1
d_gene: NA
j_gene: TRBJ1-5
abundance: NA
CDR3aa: CNVRDSNQPQHF
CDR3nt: TGCAACGTTCGGGACAGCAATCAGCCCCAGCATTTT